This paragraph covers one T cell receptor beta chain sequence. This clone's antigen is unknown. The record has no base qualities; no much larger clone is one base away. The protocol used for the library was PCR. TCR sequencing of DNA from cultured CD4+ T cells used the Oncomine TCR Beta short-read assay at the Johns Hopkins FTIC core. Genomic DNA was extracted from the cultured CD4+ T cells with the QIAamp micro DNA kit. The Oncomine TCR Beta libraries from cultured CD4+ T cells were pooled using unique dual indexes and then sequenced on an Illumina iSeq 100. Regarding the original processing steps: Non-productive sequences were removed, and CDR3s that did not start with C, did not end with F or W, or were shorter than 7 amino acids were discarded. Antigen-specific clonotypes were identified with the MANAFEST web application by comparing peptide-stimulated wells with reference and other culture wells. Positive clones required FDR below 0.05, an odds ratio above 5, and productive frequency above 0.1% in at least two of three replicate wells. A clonotype was classed as cross-reactive if the clonotype showed significant expansion both in SARS-CoV-2 spike wells and in at least one common cold coronavirus spike condition. Similarity between CDR3 sequences was evaluated in R version 3.6.1 using Levenshtein distances (stringdist) and unrooted phylogenetic trees (ape). TCRdb trimmed public reads at Q25 via fastp, called clones via MiXCR and kept in-frame beta chains. Rows are combined by CDR3 protein, so each entry shows the most common genes and DNA. The V and J calls follow TCRdb's processing rather than the paper's. In this sample the table shows thousands of distinct CDR3 sequences, around 60% of which occur a single time. Of the sample, 30% is held by the ten largest clones.

These data originate in a study of vaccination and CD4 T cells after COVID-19 (dated by TCRdb to 2022 to 2024). Some background on the complete study: Convalescent patients had a positive SARS-CoV-2 result on nasal swab PCR, and of these patients, some 10 had mild disease and one had severe disease. In the convalescent cohort there were six males and four females, among whom were two Hispanic individuals, seven Caucasians, two Asians and one multiracial person. Participants received two doses of either the Pfizer-BioNTech BNT162b2 vaccine (n=8) or the Moderna mRNA-1273 vaccine (n=2). Post-COVID blood samples from convalescent patients were collected a median of around 110 days after diagnosis, with a range of roughly 30 to 161 days. Post-vaccine blood samples were collected a median of about 11 weeks after the second vaccine dose, ranging from roughly 13 to 241 days. Culture stimuli were overlapping spike peptide pools from SARS-CoV-2 and from the common cold coronaviruses HCoV-NL63, HCoV-OC43 and HCoV-229E. Control cultures received a CEFX viral epitope pool as the positive control, an HIV-1 Nef peptide pool as the negative control, or no peptide. The spike-specific CD4+ TCR repertoire was compared before and after mRNA vaccination in about nine COVID-19 convalescent patients and a handful of infection-naive healthy vaccine recipients.

Findings and caveats that apply to the study as a whole: In convalescent patients, a median roughly 88% of post-vaccine SARS-CoV-2-reactive clones were detected only after vaccination, suggesting vaccine-specific priming. The median count of SARS-CoV-2-reactive clonotypes went up from under 25 after infection to approximately 40 after vaccination, although the change was not significant. Of the vaccine-specific clones in convalescent patients, 304 of 307, or nearly all, reacted only to SARS-CoV-2 spike and did not cross-react with common cold coronaviruses. The study included relatively few convalescent patients and did not analyze early timepoints after natural infection.

The meaning of the sample's treatment or condition label: roughly ten-day PBMC culture with coronavirus spike peptide pools or control peptides (ViraFEST assay). The ViraFEST assay was used in the study, in which antigen-specific T cells were expanded with peptide pools and expanded clonotypes were subsequently identified by TCR sequencing. The convalescent patients' positive SARS-CoV-2 PCR tests were from March to December 2020, which was before the Alpha, Beta and Delta variants emerged in the United States. PBMCs were cultured at roughly 2 million per well in IMDM supplemented with approximately 5.3% human AB serum and 8.5 to 10 IU/ml IL-2, with approximately 9.2 ug/ml peptide pools added. Half of the culture medium was replaced with fresh IL-2-containing medium on days 3 and 7. CD4+ T cells were isolated after around 9 days of culture through negative selection using the EasySep CD4+ T cell isolation kit. PBMCs were separated from whole blood using Ficoll-Paque Plus gradient centrifugation and then either used fresh or cryopreserved at -140C. Each culture condition was generally run in triplicate wells.

Cut back by 6 bases and 0 bases, the V and J ends lie 9 bases apart. Spanning cysteine to phenylalanine, the CDR3 consists of 14 amino acids. Of the read, only the CDR3 DNA is kept; its 42 bases are in frame from base 1. The receptor chain draws on TRBV12-3 or TRBV12-4 and TRBJ1-3, with the D gene call left open. The specimen was CD4+ T cells from blood, cultured in vitro. The receptor was isolated from a human donor who had recovered from COVID-19. The CDR3 in this case is CASRGYISGNTIYF. In nucleotide form, the sequence is TGTGCCAGCAGGGGATATATCTCTGGAAACACCATATATTTT.